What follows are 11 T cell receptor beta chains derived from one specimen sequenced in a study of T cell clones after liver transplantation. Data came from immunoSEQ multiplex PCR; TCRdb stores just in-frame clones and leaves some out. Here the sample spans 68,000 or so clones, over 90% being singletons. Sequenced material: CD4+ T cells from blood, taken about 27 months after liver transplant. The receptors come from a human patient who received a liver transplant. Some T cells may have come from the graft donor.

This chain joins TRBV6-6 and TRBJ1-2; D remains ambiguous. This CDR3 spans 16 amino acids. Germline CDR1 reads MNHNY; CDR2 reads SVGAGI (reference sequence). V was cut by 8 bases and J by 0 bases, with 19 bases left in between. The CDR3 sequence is CASLPGLLATNYGYTF. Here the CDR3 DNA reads TGTGCCAGCTTGCCCGGATTACTAGCTACTAACTATGGCTACACCTTC.

CDR3 sequence reads: CASSVASSSYEQYF. For the CDR3, the DNA is TGTGCCAGCAGCGTAGCTAGCAGTTCCTACGAGCAGTACTTC. The gene calls are TRBV9 and TRBJ2-7, with D maybe TRBD2 (5 bases). Per germline, CDR1 SGDLS and CDR2 YYNGEE. The CDR3 runs 14 residues. Trimming shortened V by 0 bases and J by 1 base, and 8 bases separated the two germline ends.

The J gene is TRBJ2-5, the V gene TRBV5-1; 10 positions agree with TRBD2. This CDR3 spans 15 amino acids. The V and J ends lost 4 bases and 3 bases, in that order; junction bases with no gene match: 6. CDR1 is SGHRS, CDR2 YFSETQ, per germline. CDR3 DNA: TGCGCCAGCAGCGTGGGGCTAGCGGGAGAAGAGACCCAGTACTTC. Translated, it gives CASSVGLAGEETQYF.

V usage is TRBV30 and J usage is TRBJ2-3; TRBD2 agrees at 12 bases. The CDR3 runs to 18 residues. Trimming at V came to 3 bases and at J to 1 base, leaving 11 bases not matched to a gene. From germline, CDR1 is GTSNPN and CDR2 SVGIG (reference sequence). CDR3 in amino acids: CAWRATSGRTAGTDTQYF. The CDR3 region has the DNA TGTGCCTGGAGGGCTACTAGCGGGAGGACGGCGGGCACAGATACGCAGTATTTT.

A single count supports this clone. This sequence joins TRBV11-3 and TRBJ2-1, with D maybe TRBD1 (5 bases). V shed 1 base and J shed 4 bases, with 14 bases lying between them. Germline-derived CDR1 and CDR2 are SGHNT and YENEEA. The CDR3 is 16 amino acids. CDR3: CASSLVGQNPYNEQFF. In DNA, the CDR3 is TGTGCCAGCAGCTTAGTGGGGCAGAACCCTTACAATGAGCAGTTCTTC.

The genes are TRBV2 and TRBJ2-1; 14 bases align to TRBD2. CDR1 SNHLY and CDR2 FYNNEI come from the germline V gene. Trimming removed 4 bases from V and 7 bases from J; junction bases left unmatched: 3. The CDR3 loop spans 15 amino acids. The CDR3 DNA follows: TGTGCCAGCAGTGGGACTAGCGGGAGGAGGAATGAGCAGTTCTTC. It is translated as CASSGTSGRRNEQFF.

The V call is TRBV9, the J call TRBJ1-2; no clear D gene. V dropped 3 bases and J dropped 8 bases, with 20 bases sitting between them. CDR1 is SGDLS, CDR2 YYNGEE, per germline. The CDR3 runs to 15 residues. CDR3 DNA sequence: TGTGCCAGCAGCGCTCAGTCCTCACATCATCAGGGCTACACCTTC. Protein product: CASSAQSSHHQGYTF.

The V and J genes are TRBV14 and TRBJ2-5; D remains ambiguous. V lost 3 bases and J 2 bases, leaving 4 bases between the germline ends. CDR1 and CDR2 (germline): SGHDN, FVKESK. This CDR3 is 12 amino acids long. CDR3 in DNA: TGTGCCAGCAGCCATACTCAAGAGACCCAGTACTTC. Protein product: CASSHTQETQYF.

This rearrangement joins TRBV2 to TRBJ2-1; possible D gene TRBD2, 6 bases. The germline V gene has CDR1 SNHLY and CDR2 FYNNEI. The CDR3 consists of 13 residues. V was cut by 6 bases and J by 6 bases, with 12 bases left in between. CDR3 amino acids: CASSQMEGNEQFF. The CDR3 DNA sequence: TGTGCCAGCAGCCAAATGGAGGGCAATGAGCAGTTCTTC.

CDR3: CASSLEGRSGASGAQETQYF. In DNA form, the CDR3 reads TGTGCCAGCAGCTTAGAGGGTCGTAGCGGGGCCTCGGGGGCACAAGAGACCCAGTACTTC. The chain carries TRBV11-2 and TRBJ2-5; 8 bases agree with TRBD2. CDR3 length: 20 residues. Per germline, CDR1 SGHAT and CDR2 FQNNGV. V was pared by 0 bases and J by 2 bases, with 17 bases of the junction left unmatched.

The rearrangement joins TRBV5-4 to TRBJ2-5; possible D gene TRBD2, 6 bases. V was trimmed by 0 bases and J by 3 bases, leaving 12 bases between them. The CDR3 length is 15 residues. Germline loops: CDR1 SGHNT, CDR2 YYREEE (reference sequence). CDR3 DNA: TGTGCCAGCAGCTTGGTGGGGAGGAGAAAAGAGACCCAGTACTTC. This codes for CASSLVGRRKETQYF.